The 12 T cell receptor beta chains reported below all come from one sample, sequenced in a study of OX40 agonist ivuxolimab in advanced cancers. The library was built by means of the immunoSEQ multiplex PCR assay. In TCRdb, the immuneACCESS table is reduced to in-frame sequences with V and J assigned. These tables do not hold every clone; where another copy was compared, an unresolved V gene accounts for under half, and the others remain unexplained. The sample table contains about 26,000 clones; only one count was recorded for roughly four fifths of them. The ten largest clones represent 12% to 15% of the sample. The specimen comprised CD4+ or CD8+ T cells sorted from blood, sampled in a trial of the OX40 agonist ivuxolimab. The origin of the receptors is an adult with an advanced solid tumor such as melanoma, head and neck, liver or kidney cancer.

Concerning this clone: A junction boundary mismatches the germline segment, possibly from a read error. The V gene is TRBV9, the J gene TRBJ2-2; 7 bases line up with TRBD1. This CDR3 has 15 amino acids. Germline-derived CDR1 and CDR2 are SGDLS and YYNGEE. Here the CDR3 reads CASTVGDSSAGELFF. The CDR3 region has the DNA TGTGCCAGCACCGTAGGGGACAGTTCGGCCGGGGAGCTGTTTTTT.

CDR3: CASSLGFQPQHF. The CDR3 bases are TGTGCCAGCAGCTTAGGGTTTCAGCCCCAGCATTTT. The chain links TRBV13 to TRBJ1-5; D not resolved. Trimming left V 0 bases short and J 6 bases short, with 3 bases between. CDR1 and CDR2 (germline): PRHDT, FYEKMQ (reference sequence). CDR3 length: 12 residues.

The CDR3 reads CASSLSSGTGELFF. The CDR3 region has the DNA TGTGCCAGCAGTTTATCCTCCGGGACCGGGGAGCTGTTTTTT. The chain is built from TRBV27 and TRBJ2-2, with unresolved D. The CDR3 runs 14 residues. Between the trimmed V and J ends, which lost 0 bases and 5 bases, there was a span of 7 bases. Germline V gene data show CDR1 as MNHEY and CDR2 as SMNVEV (reference sequence).

V gene TRBV19 combines with J gene TRBJ2-3; 10 nucleotides agree with TRBD2. With 3 bases clipped from V and 5 bases from J, the junction kept 5 bases outside the gene matches. The CDR3 has 15 amino acids. Germline lookup yields CDR1 LNHDA and CDR2 SQIVND (reference sequence). The CDR3 DNA follows: TGTGCCAGTAGTATTAGCGGGGGGCGGAGAGATACGCAGTATTTT. Its protein is CASSISGGRRDTQYF.

The chain joins TRBV19 to TRBJ2-3; D unresolved. V dropped 5 bases and J dropped 2 bases, with 8 bases sitting between them. Germline CDR1 is LNHDA and CDR2 is SQIVND (reference sequence). This CDR3 spans 13 amino acids. The CDR3 nucleotides read TGTGCCAGTAGTCTCTATCCCACAGATACGCAGTATTTT. Translation gives CASSLYPTDTQYF.

This chain connects TRBV5-8 to TRBJ1-5, with 9 bases matching TRBD1. The germline V gene encodes CDR1 SGHTS and CDR2 YDEGEE. Germline trimming cut 2 bases from V and 5 bases from J; bases unmatched to any gene: 11. The CDR3 runs to 17 residues. The DNA for the CDR3 is TGTGCCAGCAGCTTACACAAAACAGGGGGCAAGGATCAGCCCCAGCATTTT. The encoded protein is CASSLHKTGGKDQPQHF.

This clone was seen only once. This rearrangement joins TRBV5-1 to TRBJ1-6; D ambiguous. V lost 2 bases to trimming and J lost 7 bases, with 10 bases between them. From germline, CDR1 is SGHRS and CDR2 YFSETQ. The CDR3 sequence is 14 residues long. DNA of the CDR3: TGCGCCAGCAGCTTCGAGACGGGGAATTCACCCCTCCACTTT. Protein sequence: CASSFETGNSPLHF. Based on the CDR3 plus reference TRBV5-1 and TRBJ1-6, the full variable domain is KAGVTQTPRYLIKTRGQQVTLSCSPISGHRSVSWYQQTPGQGLQFLFEYFSETQRNKGNFPGRFSGRQFSNSRSEMNVSTLELGDSALYLCASSFETGNSPLHFGNGTRLTVT.

This clone occurred once. The chain couples TRBV6-5 to TRBJ1-1; D gene unclear. CDR3 size: 14 residues. V lost 2 bases and J 3 bases, leaving 10 bases between the germline ends. The germline CDR1 and CDR2 sequences are MNHEY and SVGAGI. CDR3 DNA sequence: TGTGCCAGCAGTTACGTGACATTGGACACTGAAGCTTTCTTT. It is translated as CASSYVTLDTEAFF.

This clone has just one count. The chain employs TRBV27 and TRBJ1-5, with 7 bases fitting TRBD1. Germline CDR1 reads MNHEY; CDR2 reads SMNVEV (reference sequence). V lost 4 bases, J lost 2 bases, and 8 bases stayed unmatched. The CDR3 sequence is 16 residues long. Written as DNA, the CDR3 is TGTGCCAGCAGTTCGTTTGACAGGGCAGGCAATCAGCCCCAGCATTTT. It specifies CASSSFDRAGNQPQHF.

This chain uses TRBV19 with TRBJ1-6; D gene ambiguous. Germline V gene data show CDR1 as LNHDA and CDR2 as SQIVND (reference sequence). Trimming took off 1 base at V and 9 bases at J, with 25 bases between the two ends. The CDR3 contains 19 residues. CDR3 in DNA: TGTGCCAGTAGTATAGTGACTGGTTGGAGTAACACCCCGGGTTCACCCCTCCACTTT. It is translated as CASSIVTGWSNTPGSPLHF.

V usage is TRBV7-2 and J usage is TRBJ1-1; maybe TRBD1 (5 bases). Germline loops: CDR1 SGHTA, CDR2 FQGNSA. This CDR3 contains 14 residues. Trimming took off 5 bases at V and 4 bases at J, with 14 bases between the two ends. In DNA form, the CDR3 reads TGTGCCAGCAGCCCAACGGGTGGGGGCACTGAAGCTTTCTTT. Translated, it gives CASSPTGGGTEAFF.

The rearrangement joins TRBV6-6 to TRBJ1-2; a possible D gene is TRBD1 (5 bases). Trimming pared 0 bases from V and 3 bases from J, leaving 11 bases between. The CDR3 loop spans 15 amino acids. Per the germline V gene, CDR1 is MNHNY and CDR2 is SVGAGI (reference sequence). Written as DNA, the CDR3 is TGTGCCAGCAGTTACTCGGGTGAGGGGTACTATGGCTACACCTTC. Its protein product is CASSYSGEGYYGYTF.